This T cell receptor (beta chain) stems from a study of pediatric ulcerative colitis. Study observations and caveats: Acute severe colitis showed lower rectal diversity from clonal expansions. A couple of patients' blood samples yielded substantially fewer templates. Blood-rectal clonal overlap within each person was significantly higher in ulcerative colitis patients than controls.

This clone has only one observation. What it recognizes is unknown. During colonoscopy, one to two rectal pinch biopsies were collected. Only in-frame clones appear in the TCRdb table, and some are missing; sequencing was by immunoSEQ multiplex PCR. The sample lists fewer than 25,000 clones, about two thirds occurring once. The V gene's germline CDR1 is SGHTA and CDR2 FQGNSA. The CDR3 has 15 amino acids. The V and J ends lost 4 bases and 9 bases, in that order; junction bases with no gene match: 9. Sample: gut tissue. The genes are TRBV7-2 and TRBJ2-1; 10 positions match TRBD2. The clonotype originates from a boy aged 10-17 years with severe ulcerative colitis. CDR3 bases: TGTGCCAGCAGCTCCCTCGCTAGCGGGGGTATTGAGCAGTTCTTC. Translating gives CASSSLASGGIEQFF.